This T cell receptor beta chain was observed in a study of T cell changes during pregnancy in multiple sclerosis. The CDR3 runs 14 residues. CDR1 is SGHAT, CDR2 FQNNGV, per germline. V lost 1 base, J lost 8 bases, and 15 bases lay in between. The assay was immunoSEQ multiplex PCR, and TCRdb's table has in-frame clones only and misses some. There are some 64,000 clones in the sample; about 88% occur only once, and less than 4% lies in the top ten. The receptor was derived from a female donor in good health, enrolled as a control in a pregnancy study. Sequenced here: peripheral blood, sampled in the first trimester of pregnancy. V is TRBV11-2 and J is TRBJ2-7; D is ambiguous. CDR3 loop: CASSLVTPLLKQYF. As DNA, the CDR3 is TGTGCCAGCAGCTTAGTTACCCCCTTACTCAAGCAGTACTTC.